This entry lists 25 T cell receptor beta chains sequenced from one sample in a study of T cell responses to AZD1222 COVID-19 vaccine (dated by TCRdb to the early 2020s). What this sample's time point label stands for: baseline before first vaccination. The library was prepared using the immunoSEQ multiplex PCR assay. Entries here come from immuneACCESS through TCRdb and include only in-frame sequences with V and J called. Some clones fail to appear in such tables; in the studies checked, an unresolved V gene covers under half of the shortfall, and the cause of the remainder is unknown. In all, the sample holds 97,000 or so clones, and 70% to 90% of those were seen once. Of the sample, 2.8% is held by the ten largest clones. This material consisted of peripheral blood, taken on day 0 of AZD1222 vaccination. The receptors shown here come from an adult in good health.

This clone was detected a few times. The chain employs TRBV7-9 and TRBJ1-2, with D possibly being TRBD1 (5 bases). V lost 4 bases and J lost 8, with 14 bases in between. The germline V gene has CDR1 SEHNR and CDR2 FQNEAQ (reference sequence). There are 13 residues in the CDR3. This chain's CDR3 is CASSSVGTEGYTF. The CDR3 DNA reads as TGTGCCAGCAGCTCCGTGGGGACGGAGGGCTACACCTTC. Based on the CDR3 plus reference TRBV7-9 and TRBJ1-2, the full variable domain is DTGVSQNPRHKITKRGQNVTFRCDPISEHNRLYWYRQTLGQGPEFLTYFQNEAQLEKSRLLSDRFSAERPKGSFSTLEIQRTEQGDSAMYLCASSSVGTEGYTFGSGTRLTVV.

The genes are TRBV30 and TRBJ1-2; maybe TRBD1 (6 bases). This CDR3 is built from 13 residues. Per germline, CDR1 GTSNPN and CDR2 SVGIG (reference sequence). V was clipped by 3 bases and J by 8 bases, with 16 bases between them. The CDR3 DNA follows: TGTGCCTGGAGGTCTCGGGGGGCGCGAGGCTACACCTTC. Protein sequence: CAWRSRGARGYTF.

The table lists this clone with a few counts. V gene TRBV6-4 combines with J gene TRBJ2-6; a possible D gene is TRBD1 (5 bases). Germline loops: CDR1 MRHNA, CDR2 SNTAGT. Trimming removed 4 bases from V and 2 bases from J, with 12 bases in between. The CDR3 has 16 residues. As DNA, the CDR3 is TGTGCCAGCAGTGCTAAGAAGGGGACTGGGGCCAACGTCCTGACTTTC. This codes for CASSAKKGTGANVLTF.

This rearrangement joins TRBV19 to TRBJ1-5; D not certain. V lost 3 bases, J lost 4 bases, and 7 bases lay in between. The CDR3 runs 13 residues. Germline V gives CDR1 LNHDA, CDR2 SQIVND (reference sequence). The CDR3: CASSMSQNQPQHF. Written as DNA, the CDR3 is TGTGCCAGTAGTATGTCACAGAATCAGCCCCAGCATTTT.

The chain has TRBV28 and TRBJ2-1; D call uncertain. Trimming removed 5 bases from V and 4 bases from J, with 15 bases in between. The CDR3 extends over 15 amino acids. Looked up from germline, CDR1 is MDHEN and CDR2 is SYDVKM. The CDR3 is CASSLEGSVYNEQFF. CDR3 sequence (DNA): TGTGCCAGCAGTCTGGAAGGGTCAGTTTACAATGAGCAGTTCTTC.

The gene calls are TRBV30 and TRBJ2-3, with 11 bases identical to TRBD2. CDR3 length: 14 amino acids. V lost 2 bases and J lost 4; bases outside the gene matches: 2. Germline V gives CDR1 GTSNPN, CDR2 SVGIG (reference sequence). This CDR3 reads CAWSLLAGADTQYF. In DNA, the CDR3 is TGTGCCTGGAGTTTACTAGCGGGAGCAGATACGCAGTATTTT.

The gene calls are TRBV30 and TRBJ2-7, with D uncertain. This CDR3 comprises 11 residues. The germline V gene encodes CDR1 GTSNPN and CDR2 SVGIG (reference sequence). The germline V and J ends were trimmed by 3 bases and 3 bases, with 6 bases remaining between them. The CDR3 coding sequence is TGTGCCTGGAGCGATGACTACGAGCAGTACTTC. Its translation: CAWSDDYEQYF.

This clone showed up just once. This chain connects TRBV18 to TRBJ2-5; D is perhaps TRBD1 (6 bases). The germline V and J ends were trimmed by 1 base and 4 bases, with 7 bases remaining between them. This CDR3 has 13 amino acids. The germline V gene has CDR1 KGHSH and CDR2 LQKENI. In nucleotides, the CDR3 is TGTGCCAGCTCACCACAACAGGGAGAGACCCAGTACTTC. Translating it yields CASSPQQGETQYF.

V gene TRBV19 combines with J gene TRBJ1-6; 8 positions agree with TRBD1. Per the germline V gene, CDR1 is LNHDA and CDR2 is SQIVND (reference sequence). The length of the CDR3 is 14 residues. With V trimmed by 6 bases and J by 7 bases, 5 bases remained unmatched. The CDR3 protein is CASRQGARNSPLHF. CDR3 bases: TGTGCCAGTAGGCAGGGGGCACGGAATTCACCCCTCCACTTT.

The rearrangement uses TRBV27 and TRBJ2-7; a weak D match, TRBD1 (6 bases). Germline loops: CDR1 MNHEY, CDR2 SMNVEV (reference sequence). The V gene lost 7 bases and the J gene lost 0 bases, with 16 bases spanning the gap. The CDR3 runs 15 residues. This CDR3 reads CASKLTGQLSYEQYF. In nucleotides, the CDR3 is TGTGCCAGCAAACTAACCGGACAGCTCTCCTACGAGCAGTACTTC.

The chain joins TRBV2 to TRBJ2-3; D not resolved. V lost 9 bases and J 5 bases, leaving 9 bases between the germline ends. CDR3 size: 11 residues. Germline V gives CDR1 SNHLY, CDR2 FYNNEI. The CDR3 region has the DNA TGTGCCAGTACTTATCGAGATACGCAGTATTTT. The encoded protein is CASTYRDTQYF. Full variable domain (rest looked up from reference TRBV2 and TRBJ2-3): EPEVTQTPSHQVTQMGQEVILRCVPISNHLYFYWYRQILGQKVEFLVSFYNNEISEKSEIFDDQFSVERPDGSNFTLKIRSTKLEDSAMYFCASTYRDTQYFGPGTRLTVL.

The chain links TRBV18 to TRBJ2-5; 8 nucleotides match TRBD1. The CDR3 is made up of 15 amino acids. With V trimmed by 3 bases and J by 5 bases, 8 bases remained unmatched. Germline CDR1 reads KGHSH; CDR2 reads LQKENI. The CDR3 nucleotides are TGTGCCAGCTCACCGACGACAGGGGATAGGGAGACCCAGTACTTC. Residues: CASSPTTGDRETQYF.

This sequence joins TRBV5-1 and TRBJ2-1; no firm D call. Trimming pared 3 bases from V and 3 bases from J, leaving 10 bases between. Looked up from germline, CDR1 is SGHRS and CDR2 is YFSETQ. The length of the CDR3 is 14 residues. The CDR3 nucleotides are TGCGCCAGCAGCTCTGCTGTCGGCTACAATGAGCAGTTCTTC. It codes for CASSSAVGYNEQFF.

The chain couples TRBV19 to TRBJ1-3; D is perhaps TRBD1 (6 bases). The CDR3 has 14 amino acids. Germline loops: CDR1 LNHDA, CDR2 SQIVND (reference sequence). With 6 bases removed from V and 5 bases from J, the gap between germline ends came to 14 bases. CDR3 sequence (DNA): TGTGCCAGTAGCTTCACCGGGACAAGAAACACCATATATTTT. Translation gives CASSFTGTRNTIYF.

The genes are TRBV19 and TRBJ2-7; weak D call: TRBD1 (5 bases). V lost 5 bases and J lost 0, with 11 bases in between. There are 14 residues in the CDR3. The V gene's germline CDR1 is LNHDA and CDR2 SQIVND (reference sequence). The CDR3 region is CASSGASSSYEQYF. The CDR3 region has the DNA TGTGCCAGTAGTGGGGCTTCGAGCTCCTACGAGCAGTACTTC.

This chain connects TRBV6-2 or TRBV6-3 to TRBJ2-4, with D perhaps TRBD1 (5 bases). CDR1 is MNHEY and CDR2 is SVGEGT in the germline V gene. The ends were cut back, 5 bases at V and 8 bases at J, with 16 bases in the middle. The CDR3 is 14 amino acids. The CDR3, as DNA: TGTGCCAGCAGTGCAGGGAATCCCTTGGACATTCAGTACTTC. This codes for CASSAGNPLDIQYF.

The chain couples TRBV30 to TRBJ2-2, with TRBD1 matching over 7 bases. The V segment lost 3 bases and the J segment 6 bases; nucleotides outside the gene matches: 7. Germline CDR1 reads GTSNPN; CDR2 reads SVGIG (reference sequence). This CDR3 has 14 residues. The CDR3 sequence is CAWRQQGIAGELFF. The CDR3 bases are TGTGCCTGGAGGCAACAGGGGATTGCCGGGGAGCTGTTTTTT. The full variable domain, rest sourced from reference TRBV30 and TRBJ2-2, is SQTIHQWPATLVQPVGSPLSLECTVEGTSNPNLYWYRQAAGRGLQLLFYSVGIGQISSEVPQNLSASRPQDRQFILSSKKLLLSDSGFYLCAWRQQGIAGELFFGEGSRLTVL.

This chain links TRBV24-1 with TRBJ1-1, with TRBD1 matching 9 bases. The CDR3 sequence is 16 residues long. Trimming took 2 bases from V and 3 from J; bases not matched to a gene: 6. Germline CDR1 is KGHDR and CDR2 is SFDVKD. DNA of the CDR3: TGTGCCACCAGTGATTCTCAACAGGGGGCAGACACTGAAGCTTTCTTT. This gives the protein CATSDSQQGADTEAFF.

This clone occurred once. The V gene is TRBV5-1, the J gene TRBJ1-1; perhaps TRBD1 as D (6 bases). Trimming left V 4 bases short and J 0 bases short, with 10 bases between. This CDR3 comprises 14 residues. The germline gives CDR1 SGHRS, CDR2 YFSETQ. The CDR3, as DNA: TGCGCCAGCAGCGTGGACAGAATGAACACTGAAGCTTTCTTT. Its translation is CASSVDRMNTEAFF.

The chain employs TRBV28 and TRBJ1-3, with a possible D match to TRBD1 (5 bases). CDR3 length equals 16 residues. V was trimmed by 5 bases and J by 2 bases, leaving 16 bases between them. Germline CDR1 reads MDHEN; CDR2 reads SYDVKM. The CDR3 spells CASSLAGREAGNTIYF. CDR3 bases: TGTGCCAGCAGTCTCGCGGGCAGGGAGGCTGGAAACACCATATATTTT. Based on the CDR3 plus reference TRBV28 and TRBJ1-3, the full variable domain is DVKVTQSSRYLVKRTGEKVFLECVQDMDHENMFWYRQDPGLGLRLIYFSYDVKMKEKGDIPEGYSVSREKKERFSLILESASTNQTSMYLCASSLAGREAGNTIYFGEGSWLTVV.

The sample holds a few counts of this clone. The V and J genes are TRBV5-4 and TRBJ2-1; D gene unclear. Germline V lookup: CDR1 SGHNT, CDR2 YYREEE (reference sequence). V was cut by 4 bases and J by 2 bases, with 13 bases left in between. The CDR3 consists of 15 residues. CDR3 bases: TGTGCCAGCAGCCGCAGAGACCAGACCTACAATGAGCAGTTCTTC. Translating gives CASSRRDQTYNEQFF. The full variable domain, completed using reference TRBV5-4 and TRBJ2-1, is ETGVTQSPTHLIKTRGQQVTLRCSSQSGHNTVSWYQQALGQGPQFIFQYYREEENGRGNFPPRFSGLQFPNYSSELNVNALELDDSALYLCASSRRDQTYNEQFFGPGTRLTVL.

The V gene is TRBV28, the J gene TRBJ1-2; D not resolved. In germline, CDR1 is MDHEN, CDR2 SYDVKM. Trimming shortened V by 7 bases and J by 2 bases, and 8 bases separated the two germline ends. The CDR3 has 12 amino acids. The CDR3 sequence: CASTRRNYGYTF. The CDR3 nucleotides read TGTGCCAGCACTCGCCGGAACTATGGCTACACCTTC.

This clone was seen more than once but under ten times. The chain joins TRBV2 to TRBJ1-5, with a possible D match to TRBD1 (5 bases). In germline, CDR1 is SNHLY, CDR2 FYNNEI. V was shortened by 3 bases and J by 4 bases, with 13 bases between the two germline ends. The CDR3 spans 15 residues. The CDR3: CASSETGRGNQPQHF. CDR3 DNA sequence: TGTGCCAGCAGTGAGACGGGACGAGGAAATCAGCCCCAGCATTTT.

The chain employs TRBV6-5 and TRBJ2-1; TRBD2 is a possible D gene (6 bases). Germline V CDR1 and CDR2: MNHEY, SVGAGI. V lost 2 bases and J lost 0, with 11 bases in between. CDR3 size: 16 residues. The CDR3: CASSYRDGSSYNEQFF. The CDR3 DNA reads TGTGCCAGCAGTTACCGGGACGGGAGCTCCTACAATGAGCAGTTCTTC.

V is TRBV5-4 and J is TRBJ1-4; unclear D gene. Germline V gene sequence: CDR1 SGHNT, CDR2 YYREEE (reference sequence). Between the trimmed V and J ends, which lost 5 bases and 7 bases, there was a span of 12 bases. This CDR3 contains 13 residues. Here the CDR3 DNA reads TGTGCCAGCAGTCAACCGGGATCTGAAAAACTGTTTTTT. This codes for CASSQPGSEKLFF. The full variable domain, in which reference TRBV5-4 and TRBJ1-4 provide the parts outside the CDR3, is ETGVTQSPTHLIKTRGQQVTLRCSSQSGHNTVSWYQQALGQGPQFIFQYYREEENGRGNFPPRFSGLQFPNYSSELNVNALELDDSALYLCASSQPGSEKLFFGSGTQLSVL.